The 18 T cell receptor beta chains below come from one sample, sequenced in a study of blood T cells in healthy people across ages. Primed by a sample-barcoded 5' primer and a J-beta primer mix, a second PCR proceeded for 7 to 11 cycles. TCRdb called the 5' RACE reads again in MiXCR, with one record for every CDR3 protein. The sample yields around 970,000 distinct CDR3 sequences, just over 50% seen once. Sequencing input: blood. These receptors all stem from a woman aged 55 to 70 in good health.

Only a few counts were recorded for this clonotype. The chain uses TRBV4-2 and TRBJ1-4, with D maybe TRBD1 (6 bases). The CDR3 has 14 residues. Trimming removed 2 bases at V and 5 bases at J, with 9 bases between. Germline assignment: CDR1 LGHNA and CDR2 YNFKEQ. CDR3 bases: TGTGCCAGCAGCCAAAAGACAGGCAATGAAAAACTGTTTTTT. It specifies CASSQKTGNEKLFF.

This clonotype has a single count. The CDR3 sequence: CASSLTTVDNEKLFF. The DNA for the CDR3 is TGCGCCAGCAGTCTCACGACAGTCGATAATGAAAAACTGTTTTTT. The chain recombines TRBV5-1 with TRBJ1-4, with TRBD1 as a possible D gene (5 bases). Germline assignment: CDR1 SGHRS and CDR2 YFSETQ. The CDR3 sequence is 15 residues long. V was pared by 5 bases and J by 4 bases, with 15 bases between.

CDR3 sequence (DNA): TGTGCCAGCCGGCTCGGCGTTAAAGAGACCCAGTACTTC. This encodes CASRLGVKETQYF. The V call is TRBV6-1, the J call TRBJ2-5; D is ambiguous. Trimming left V 8 bases short and J 3 bases short, with 13 bases between. The CDR3 consists of 13 residues. Germline values: CDR1 MNHNS, CDR2 SASEGT.

The CDR3 coding sequence is TGCAGTGCTTTGTTGCACCGACTAGCGGGAATTGCAGATACGCAGTATTTT. Protein sequence: CSALLHRLAGIADTQYF. The chain uses TRBV20-1 and TRBJ2-3; 11 bases agree with TRBD2. Germline V gene sequence: CDR1 DFQATT, CDR2 SNEGSKA (reference sequence). This CDR3 has 17 amino acids. The V and J ends lost 5 bases and 4 bases, in that order; junction bases with no gene match: 14.

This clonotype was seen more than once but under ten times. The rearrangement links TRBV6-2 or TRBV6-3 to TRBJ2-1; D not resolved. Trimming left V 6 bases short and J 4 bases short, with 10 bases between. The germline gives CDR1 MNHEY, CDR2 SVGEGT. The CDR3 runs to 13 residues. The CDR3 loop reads CASSSWRYNEQFF. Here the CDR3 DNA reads TGTGCCAGCAGCTCCTGGCGGTACAATGAGCAGTTCTTC.

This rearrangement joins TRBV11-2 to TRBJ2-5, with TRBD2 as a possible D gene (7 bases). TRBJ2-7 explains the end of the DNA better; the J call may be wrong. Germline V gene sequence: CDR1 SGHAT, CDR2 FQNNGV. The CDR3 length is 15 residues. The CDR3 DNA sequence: TGTGCCAGCAGCTTCGCCCAGGGGACTACCTACGAGCAGTACTTC. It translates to CASSFAQGTTYEQYF.

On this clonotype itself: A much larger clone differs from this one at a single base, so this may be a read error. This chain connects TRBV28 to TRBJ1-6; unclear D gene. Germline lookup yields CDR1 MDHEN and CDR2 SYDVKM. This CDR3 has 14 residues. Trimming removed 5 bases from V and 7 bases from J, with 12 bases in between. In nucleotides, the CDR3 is TGTGCCAGCAGTGTGGGCAGGCGAAATTCACCCCTCCACTTT. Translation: CASSVGRRNSPLHF.

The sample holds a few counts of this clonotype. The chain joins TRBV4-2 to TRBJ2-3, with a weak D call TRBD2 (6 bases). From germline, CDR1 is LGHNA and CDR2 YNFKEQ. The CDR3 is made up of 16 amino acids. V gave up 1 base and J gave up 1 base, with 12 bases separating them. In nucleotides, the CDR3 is TGTGCCAGCAGCCAAGCTAGTGGGAGGCGCACAGATACGCAGTATTTT. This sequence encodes CASSQASGRRTDTQYF.

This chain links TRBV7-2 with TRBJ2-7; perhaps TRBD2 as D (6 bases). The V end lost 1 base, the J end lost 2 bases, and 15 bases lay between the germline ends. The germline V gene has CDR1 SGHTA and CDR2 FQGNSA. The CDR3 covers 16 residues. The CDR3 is CASSLGFTSRTYEQYF. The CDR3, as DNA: TGTGCCAGCAGCTTAGGGTTTACTAGCAGAACCTACGAGCAGTACTTC.

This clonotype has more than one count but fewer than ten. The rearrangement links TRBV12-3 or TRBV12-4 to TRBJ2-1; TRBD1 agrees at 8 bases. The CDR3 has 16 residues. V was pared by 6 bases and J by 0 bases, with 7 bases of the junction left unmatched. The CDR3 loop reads CASSNRGVSSYNEQFF. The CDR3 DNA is TGTGCCAGCAGCAACAGGGGGGTTAGCTCCTACAATGAGCAGTTCTTC.

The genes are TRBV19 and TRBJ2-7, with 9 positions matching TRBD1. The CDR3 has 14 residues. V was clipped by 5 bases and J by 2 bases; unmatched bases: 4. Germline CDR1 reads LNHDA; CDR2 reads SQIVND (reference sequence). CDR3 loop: CASSGTGNTYEQYF. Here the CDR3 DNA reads TGTGCCAGTAGTGGGACAGGGAACACCTACGAGCAGTACTTC.

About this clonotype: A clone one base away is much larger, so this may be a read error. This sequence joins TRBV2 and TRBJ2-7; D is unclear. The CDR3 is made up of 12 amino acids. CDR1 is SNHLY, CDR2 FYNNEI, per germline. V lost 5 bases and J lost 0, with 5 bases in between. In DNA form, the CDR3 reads TGTGCCAGCAGTTACCTCTCCTACGAGCAGTACTTC. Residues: CASSYLSYEQYF.

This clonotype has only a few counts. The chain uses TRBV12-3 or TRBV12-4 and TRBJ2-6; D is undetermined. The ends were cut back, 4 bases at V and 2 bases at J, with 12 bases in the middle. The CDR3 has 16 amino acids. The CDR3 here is CASSSLGRAGANVLTF. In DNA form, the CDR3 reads TGTGCCAGCAGTTCTTTGGGTCGGGCTGGGGCCAACGTCCTGACTTTC.

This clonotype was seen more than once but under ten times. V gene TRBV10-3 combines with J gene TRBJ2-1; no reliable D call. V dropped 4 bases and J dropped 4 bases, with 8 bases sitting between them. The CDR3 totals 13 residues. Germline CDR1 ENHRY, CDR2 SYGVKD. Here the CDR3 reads CAISGPEYNEQFF. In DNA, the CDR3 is TGTGCCATCAGTGGACCAGAGTACAATGAGCAGTTCTTC.

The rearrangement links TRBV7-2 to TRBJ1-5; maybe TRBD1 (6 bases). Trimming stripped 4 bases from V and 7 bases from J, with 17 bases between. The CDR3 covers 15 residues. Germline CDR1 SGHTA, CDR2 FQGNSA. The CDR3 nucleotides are TGTGCCAGCAGCTCTGATTACGGGGGCCGACAGCCCCAGCATTTT. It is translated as CASSSDYGGRQPQHF.

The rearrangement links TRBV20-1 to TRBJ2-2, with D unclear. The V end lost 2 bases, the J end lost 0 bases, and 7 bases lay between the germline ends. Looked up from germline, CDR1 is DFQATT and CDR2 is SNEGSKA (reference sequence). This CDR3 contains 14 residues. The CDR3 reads CSARKGSNTGELFF. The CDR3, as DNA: TGCAGTGCTAGAAAGGGATCGAACACCGGGGAGCTGTTTTTT.

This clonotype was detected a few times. The CDR3 DNA reads TGTGCCAGCAGTTTATCGCGTGGGGACTGGGACACAGATACGCAGTATTTT. Amino acids: CASSLSRGDWDTDTQYF. This chain links TRBV28 with TRBJ2-3; tentatively, D is TRBD2 (6 bases). This CDR3 region has 17 residues. In germline, CDR1 is MDHEN, CDR2 SYDVKM. The V and J ends lost 1 base and 2 bases respectively, with 16 bases between them.

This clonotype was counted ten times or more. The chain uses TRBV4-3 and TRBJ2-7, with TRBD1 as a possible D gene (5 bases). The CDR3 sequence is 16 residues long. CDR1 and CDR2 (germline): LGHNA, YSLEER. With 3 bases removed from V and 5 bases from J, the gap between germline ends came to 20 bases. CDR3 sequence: CASSQRIGDLIDEQYF. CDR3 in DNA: TGCGCCAGCAGCCAGCGTATAGGGGATTTGATCGACGAGCAGTACTTC.